This T cell receptor (beta chain) was recovered during a study of vaccination and CD4 T cells after COVID-19. At the level of the study: Stimulation of cells relied on overlapping spike peptides derived from SARS-CoV-2, HCoV-NL63, HCoV-OC43 and HCoV-229E.

Treatment defined: approximately nine-day PBMC culture with coronavirus spike peptide pools or control peptides (ViraFEST assay). Positive SARS-CoV-2 PCR tests in convalescent patients dated from March to December 2020, pre-Alpha, Beta and Delta. The authors isolated CD4+ T cells by negative selection after around 10 days of culture. With regard to this clonotype: Its target is unknown.

CDR3 size: 15 residues. CDR1 and CDR2 (germline): SGHTA, FQGNSA. Trimming pared 5 bases from V and 0 bases from J, leaving 11 bases between. Sequencing of cultured CD4+ T cell DNA used the Oncomine TCR Beta short-read assay. TCRdb called the PCR reads again in MiXCR, with one record for every CDR3 protein. The sample has some 10,000 distinct CDR3 sequences, 51% seen once; the top ten hold 30% to 45%. The source material was CD4+ T cells from blood, cultured in vitro. This sequence originates from a human donor who had recovered from COVID-19. This rearrangement joins TRBV7-2 to TRBJ2-4; possibly TRBD2 for D (5 bases). The CDR3 sequence is CASSPSGLAKNIQYF. CDR3 nucleotides: TGTGCCAGCAGCCCGAGCGGACTAGCCAAAAACATTCAGTACTTC.